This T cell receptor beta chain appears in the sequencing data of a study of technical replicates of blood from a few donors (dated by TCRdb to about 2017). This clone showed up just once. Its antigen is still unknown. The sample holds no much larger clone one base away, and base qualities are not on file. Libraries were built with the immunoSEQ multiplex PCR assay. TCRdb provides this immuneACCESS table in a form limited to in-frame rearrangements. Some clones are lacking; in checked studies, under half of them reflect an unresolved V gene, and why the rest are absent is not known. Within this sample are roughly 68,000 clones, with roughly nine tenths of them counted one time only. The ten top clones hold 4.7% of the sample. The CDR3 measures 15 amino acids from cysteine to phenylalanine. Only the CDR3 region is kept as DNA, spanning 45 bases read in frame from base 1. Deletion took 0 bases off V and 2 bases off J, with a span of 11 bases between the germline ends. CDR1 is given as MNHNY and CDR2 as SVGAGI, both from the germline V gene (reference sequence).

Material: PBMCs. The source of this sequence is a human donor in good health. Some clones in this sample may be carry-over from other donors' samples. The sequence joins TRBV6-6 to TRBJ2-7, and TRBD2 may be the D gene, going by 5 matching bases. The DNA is TGTGCCAGCAGTTACTCGGTGCCGGGGACCTACGAGCAGTACTTC. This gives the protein CASSYSVPGTYEQYF.